A selection of T cell receptor beta chains follows, all from one sample in a study of OX40 agonist ivuxolimab in advanced cancers. Data came from immunoSEQ multiplex PCR; TCRdb stores just in-frame clones and leaves some out. Among 60,000 to 65,000 clones listed, about nine tenths were seen once. The sample here was CD4+ or CD8+ T cells sorted from blood, taken in a trial of the OX40 agonist ivuxolimab. Every receptor here comes from an adult with an advanced solid tumor such as melanoma, head and neck, liver or kidney cancer. Both conserved end residues are part of each CDR3. Each record gives: V gene, J gene, D gene, clone size, CDR3 DNA, CDR3 protein. A D gene is named only where the DNA matches it firmly. Expanded clones get a size class; other rows say once, few or many, or leave the size out.

V gene: TRBV7-9; J gene: TRBJ2-5; D gene: .; clone size: .; CDR3 DNA: TGTGCCAGCAGCCCAAACCAAGAGACCCAGTACTTC; CDR3 protein: CASSPNQETQYF
V gene: TRBV7-8; J gene: TRBJ1-4; D gene: .; clone size: .; CDR3 DNA: TGTGCCAGCAGCTTAGAGGACATATCAGCTGAAGGTGAAAAACTGTTTTTT; CDR3 protein: CASSLEDISAEGEKLFF
V gene: TRBV7-9; J gene: TRBJ2-3; D gene: TRBD2; clone size: .; CDR3 DNA: TGTGCCAGCAGCCTCCGGACTAGCGGGAGTGAAACAGATACGCAGTATTTT; CDR3 protein: CASSLRTSGSETDTQYF
V gene: TRBV9; J gene: TRBJ2-5; D gene: .; clone size: .; CDR3 DNA: TGTGCCAGCAGCTCTTACATCGAAGAGACCCAGTACTTC; CDR3 protein: CASSSYIEETQYF
V gene: TRBV9; J gene: TRBJ2-1; D gene: .; clone size: .; CDR3 DNA: TGTGCCAGCAGCGCAGCAAGCGGAAGCTCCTACAATGAGCAGTTCTTC; CDR3 protein: CASSAASGSSYNEQFF
V gene: TRBV19; J gene: TRBJ1-1; D gene: .; clone size: .; CDR3 DNA: TGTGCCAGTAGTATTAACGCTGAAGCTTTCTTT; CDR3 protein: CASSINAEAFF
V gene: TRBV5-6; J gene: TRBJ2-7; D gene: .; clone size: .; CDR3 DNA: TGTGCCAGCAGCGAGGGGGGGGCAGGAGAGGCCTACGAGCAGTACTTC; CDR3 protein: CASSEGGAGEAYEQYF
V gene: TRBV13; J gene: TRBJ2-1; D gene: .; clone size: medium-sized; CDR3 DNA: TGTGCCAGCAGCCCGCAGGGGGGCTCCTACAATGAGCAGTTCTTC; CDR3 protein: CASSPQGGSYNEQFF
V gene: TRBV19; J gene: TRBJ1-2; D gene: TRBD1; clone size: once; CDR3 DNA: TGTGCCACCCTAGGGGCAGGGGGCCATGGCTACACCTTC; CDR3 protein: CATLGAGGHGYTF
V gene: TRBV18; J gene: TRBJ1-4; D gene: .; clone size: .; CDR3 DNA: TGTGCCAGCTCACCAATCCAACAGACAGCAACTAATGAAAAACTGTTTTTT; CDR3 protein: CASSPIQQTATNEKLFF
V gene: TRBV5-4; J gene: TRBJ2-4; D gene: .; clone size: .; CDR3 DNA: TGTGCCACCGGGGCACCCCCCAAAAACATTCAGTACTTC; CDR3 protein: CATGAPPKNIQYF
V gene: TRBV6-5; J gene: TRBJ2-3; D gene: .; clone size: .; CDR3 DNA: TGTGCCAGCAGTTACTCCACGTTCGGGACAGATACGCAGTATTTT; CDR3 protein: CASSYSTFGTDTQYF
V gene: TRBV10-3; J gene: TRBJ2-7; D gene: .; clone size: .; CDR3 DNA: TGTGCCATCAGTGAGTCCCGGGGCGACTACGAGCAGTACTTC; CDR3 protein: CAISESRGDYEQYF
V gene: TRBV27; J gene: TRBJ2-7; D gene: TRBD2; clone size: .; CDR3 DNA: TGTGCCAGCAGCCCAGGGGCTAGCGGGCTCAACGAGCAGTACTTC; CDR3 protein: CASSPGASGLNEQYF
V gene: TRBV5-6; J gene: TRBJ2-7; D gene: .; clone size: .; CDR3 DNA: TGTGCCAGCAGCTTTAGAAGCTCCTACGAGCAGTACTTC; CDR3 protein: CASSFRSSYEQYF
V gene: TRBV11-2; J gene: TRBJ2-7; D gene: TRBD1; clone size: .; CDR3 DNA: TGTGCCAGCAGCTTAAACAGGGGAGAGGAGCAGTACTTC; CDR3 protein: CASSLNRGEEQYF
V gene: TRBV7-9; J gene: TRBJ2-2; D gene: .; clone size: .; CDR3 DNA: TGTGCCAGCAGCGAGCCCCCCGGGGAGCTGTTTTTT; CDR3 protein: CASSEPPGELFF
V gene: TRBV27; J gene: TRBJ2-7; D gene: .; clone size: .; CDR3 DNA: TGTGCCAGCAGTTTGGGGCTATCCTACGAGCAGTACTTC; CDR3 protein: CASSLGLSYEQYF
V gene: TRBV28; J gene: TRBJ2-1; D gene: TRBD1; clone size: .; CDR3 DNA: TGTGCCAGCAGCCCTCAGCCGTACAGGGGCAGCAATGAGCAGTTCTTC; CDR3 protein: CASSPQPYRGSNEQFF
V gene: TRBV5-1; J gene: TRBJ2-2; D gene: .; clone size: once; CDR3 DNA: TGCGCCAGCAGCCACAACGCGAACACCGGGGAGCTGTTTTTT; CDR3 protein: CASSHNANTGELFF
V gene: TRBV9; J gene: TRBJ2-2; D gene: TRBD1; clone size: once; CDR3 DNA: TGTGCCAGCAGCAGGACAGGGGGCTCCGGGGAGCTGTTTTTT; CDR3 protein: CASSRTGGSGELFF
V gene: TRBV4-2; J gene: TRBJ2-5; D gene: TRBD2; clone size: .; CDR3 DNA: TGTGCCAGCAGCCAAGATTGGAGTGGGCTAGCGGCACAAGAGACCCAGTACTTC; CDR3 protein: CASSQDWSGLAAQETQYF
V gene: TRBV7-9; J gene: TRBJ2-2; D gene: .; clone size: .; CDR3 DNA: TGTGCCAGCCTTCCCCGAAACACCGGGGAGCTGTTTTTT; CDR3 protein: CASLPRNTGELFF
V gene: TRBV28; J gene: TRBJ2-7; D gene: .; clone size: .; CDR3 DNA: TGTGCCAGCAGTTGGGACTACGAGCAGTACTTC; CDR3 protein: CASSWDYEQYF
V gene: TRBV19; J gene: TRBJ1-1; D gene: .; clone size: .; CDR3 DNA: TGTGCCAGTAGTATGGGGAACACTGAAGCTTTCTTT; CDR3 protein: CASSMGNTEAFF
V gene: TRBV28; J gene: TRBJ2-7; D gene: .; clone size: .; CDR3 DNA: TGTGCCAGCAGCCCAACACCGGGGACCCACTACGAGCAGTACTTC; CDR3 protein: CASSPTPGTHYEQYF
V gene: TRBV19; J gene: TRBJ2-1; D gene: TRBD2; clone size: .; CDR3 DNA: TGTGCCAGTAGTATATCCCTAGCGGGAGCTATCGGTGAGCAGTTCTTC; CDR3 protein: CASSISLAGAIGEQFF
V gene: TRBV28; J gene: TRBJ2-7; D gene: TRBD2; clone size: .; CDR3 DNA: TGTGCCAGCAGTATGTTAGCGGGAGGGTCCCCCTACGAGCAGTACTTC; CDR3 protein: CASSMLAGGSPYEQYF
V gene: TRBV4-1; J gene: TRBJ2-3; D gene: .; clone size: .; CDR3 DNA: TGCGCCAGCAGCCAAGATCTCTGGCGGACCAGAGATACGCAGTATTTT; CDR3 protein: CASSQDLWRTRDTQYF
V gene: TRBV11-1; J gene: TRBJ2-7; D gene: .; clone size: once; CDR3 DNA: TGTGCCAGCAGCTTTTGGCCCGTTGCGACGGATTCCTACGAGCAGTACTTC; CDR3 protein: CASSFWPVATDSYEQYF
V gene: TRBV6-1; J gene: TRBJ1-5; D gene: .; clone size: .; CDR3 DNA: TGTGCCAGCACCCTAGGGACACCCGATCAGCCCCAGCATTTT; CDR3 protein: CASTLGTPDQPQHF
V gene: TRBV11-3; J gene: TRBJ2-1; D gene: TRBD2; clone size: .; CDR3 DNA: TGTGCCAGCAGCTTAGAGGGGGCGGGAGGGTACAATGAGCAGTTCTTC; CDR3 protein: CASSLEGAGGYNEQFF
V gene: TRBV5-1; J gene: TRBJ2-7; D gene: TRBD1; clone size: .; CDR3 DNA: TGCGCCAGCAGCTTGGTTGCGACAGGGGACGAGCAGTACTTC; CDR3 protein: CASSLVATGDEQYF
V gene: TRBV9; J gene: TRBJ1-2; D gene: TRBD1; clone size: .; CDR3 DNA: TGTGCCAGCAGCTCCCCCGGGACAGGGCGCGGCTACACCTTC; CDR3 protein: CASSSPGTGRGYTF
V gene: TRBV16; J gene: TRBJ1-1; D gene: .; clone size: .; CDR3 DNA: TGTGCCAGCAGCCAAATTCGTACTGAAGCTTTCTTT; CDR3 protein: CASSQIRTEAFF
V gene: TRBV5-4; J gene: TRBJ2-5; D gene: .; clone size: .; CDR3 DNA: TGTGCCAGCAGCTCAGGAAGGGAGACCCAGTACTTC; CDR3 protein: CASSSGRETQYF
V gene: TRBV27; J gene: TRBJ2-7; D gene: .; clone size: .; CDR3 DNA: TGTGCCAGCAGTTTATCTGGGGCGCAGTACTTC; CDR3 protein: CASSLSGAQYF
V gene: TRBV4-1; J gene: TRBJ2-1; D gene: .; clone size: once; CDR3 DNA: TGCGCCAGCAGACGAACAGGAATTAATACTCTCTACAATGAGCAGTTCTTC; CDR3 protein: CASRRTGINTLYNEQFF
V gene: TRBV7-9; J gene: TRBJ1-5; D gene: .; clone size: .; CDR3 DNA: TGTGCCAGCAGCTTGGGGGGTCAGCCCCAGCATTTT; CDR3 protein: CASSLGGQPQHF
V gene: TRBV5-1; J gene: TRBJ2-3; D gene: .; clone size: .; CDR3 DNA: TGCGCCAGCAGCTTGGAAGGCGGTTACACAGATACGCAGTATTTT; CDR3 protein: CASSLEGGYTDTQYF
V gene: TRBV19; J gene: TRBJ2-1; D gene: TRBD2; clone size: .; CDR3 DNA: TGTGCCAGTAGTATCTGGCTAGCGGACTACAATGAGCAGTTCTTC; CDR3 protein: CASSIWLADYNEQFF
V gene: TRBV6-5; J gene: TRBJ2-7; D gene: .; clone size: .; CDR3 DNA: TGTGCCAGCAGTTCGTGGGGGGCGTTAAACGAGCAGTACTTC; CDR3 protein: CASSSWGALNEQYF
V gene: TRBV7-9; J gene: TRBJ1-3; D gene: .; clone size: .; CDR3 DNA: TGTGCCAGCACCCAGACAGGACTGGGAAACACCATATATTTT; CDR3 protein: CASTQTGLGNTIYF
V gene: TRBV5-6; J gene: TRBJ2-3; D gene: .; clone size: .; CDR3 DNA: TGTGCCAGCAGCTTGGGGGGACTTACCACAGATACGCAGTATTTT; CDR3 protein: CASSLGGLTTDTQYF
V gene: TRBV4-1; J gene: TRBJ2-5; D gene: .; clone size: .; CDR3 DNA: TGCGCCAGCAGCTTCGTCACTACACAAGAGACCCAGTACTTC; CDR3 protein: CASSFVTTQETQYF
V gene: TRBV10-3; J gene: TRBJ2-7; D gene: TRBD1; clone size: .; CDR3 DNA: TGTGCCATCAGTGATGGACAGGGGCAATACGAGCAGTACTTC; CDR3 protein: CAISDGQGQYEQYF
V gene: TRBV19; J gene: TRBJ1-5; D gene: TRBD1; clone size: .; CDR3 DNA: TGTGCCAGTAGTTCGGGACAGGGGGCACTGGCTAGTTATCAGCCCCAGCATTTT; CDR3 protein: CASSSGQGALASYQPQHF
V gene: TRBV9; J gene: TRBJ2-3; D gene: .; clone size: .; CDR3 DNA: TGTGCCAGCAGCGTAGTAGGCGGGGTAGCCACAGATACGCAGTATTTT; CDR3 protein: CASSVVGGVATDTQYF
V gene: TRBV28; J gene: TRBJ2-5; D gene: TRBD2; clone size: once; CDR3 DNA: TGTGCCAGCAGACAAATCGTCCTAGCGGGAGGGCTCCCAATAGAGACCCAGTACTTC; CDR3 protein: CASRQIVLAGGLPIETQYF
V gene: TRBV6-5; J gene: TRBJ2-3; D gene: .; clone size: .; CDR3 DNA: TGTGCCAGCAGTTTCGGACCAGGCACAGATACGCAGTATTTT; CDR3 protein: CASSFGPGTDTQYF
V gene: TRBV30; J gene: TRBJ2-7; D gene: .; clone size: .; CDR3 DNA: TGTGCCTGGAGCCAGCAGGGTCGGCTGTCCTACGAGCAGTACTTC; CDR3 protein: CAWSQQGRLSYEQYF
V gene: TRBV5-1; J gene: TRBJ2-7; D gene: .; clone size: .; CDR3 DNA: TGCGCCAGCAGCTTGGGCGCGACAGGGAGGAGCTCCTACGAGCAGTACTTC; CDR3 protein: CASSLGATGRSSYEQYF
V gene: TRBV19; J gene: TRBJ1-5; D gene: .; clone size: once; CDR3 DNA: TGTGCCAGTGGAGTGGGCAATCAGCCCCAGCATTTT; CDR3 protein: CASGVGNQPQHF
V gene: TRBV5-5; J gene: TRBJ2-2; D gene: .; clone size: .; CDR3 DNA: TGTGCCAGCAGCCAGGGTGGGGAATATTTCATCGGGGAGCTGTTTTTT; CDR3 protein: CASSQGGEYFIGELFF
V gene: TRBV28; J gene: TRBJ2-5; D gene: .; clone size: .; CDR3 DNA: TGTGCCAGCAGCCCGCAGGGGGCGGGGGAGCAGTACTTC; CDR3 protein: CASSPQGAGEQYF
V gene: TRBV16; J gene: TRBJ2-2; D gene: .; clone size: .; CDR3 DNA: TGTGCCAGCAGCCAATCGAGGGCCGGGGAGCTGTTTTTT; CDR3 protein: CASSQSRAGELFF
V gene: TRBV28; J gene: TRBJ2-7; D gene: .; clone size: .; CDR3 DNA: TGTGCCAGCAGTCGCCCCTTGCAGGGGGGTAGGGAGCAGTACTTC; CDR3 protein: CASSRPLQGGREQYF
V gene: TRBV9; J gene: TRBJ1-3; D gene: TRBD1; clone size: .; CDR3 DNA: TGTGCCAGCAGCACCGGGACAGCTGGAAACACCATATATTTT; CDR3 protein: CASSTGTAGNTIYF
V gene: TRBV2; J gene: TRBJ1-2; D gene: .; clone size: .; CDR3 DNA: TGTGCCAGCAGGCAGGGCGACCCCTATGGCTACACCTTC; CDR3 protein: CASRQGDPYGYTF